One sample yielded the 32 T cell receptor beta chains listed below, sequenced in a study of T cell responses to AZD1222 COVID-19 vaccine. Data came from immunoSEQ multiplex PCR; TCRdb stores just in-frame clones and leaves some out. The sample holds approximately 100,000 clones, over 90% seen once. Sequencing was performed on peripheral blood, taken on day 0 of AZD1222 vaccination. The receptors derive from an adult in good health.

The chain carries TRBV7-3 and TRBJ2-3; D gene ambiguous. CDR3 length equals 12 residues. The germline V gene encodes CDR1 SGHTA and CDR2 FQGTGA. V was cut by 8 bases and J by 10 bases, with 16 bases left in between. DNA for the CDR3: TGTGCCAGCCCCCTTAGATGGGTTGCGCAGTATTTT. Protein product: CASPLRWVAQYF.

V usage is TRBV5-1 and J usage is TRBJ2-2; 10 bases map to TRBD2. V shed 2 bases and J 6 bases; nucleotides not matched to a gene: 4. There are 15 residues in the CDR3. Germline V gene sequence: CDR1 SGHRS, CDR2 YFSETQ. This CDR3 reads CASSLAGGQAGELFF. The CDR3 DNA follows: TGCGCCAGCAGCTTAGCGGGAGGGCAGGCCGGGGAGCTGTTTTTT.

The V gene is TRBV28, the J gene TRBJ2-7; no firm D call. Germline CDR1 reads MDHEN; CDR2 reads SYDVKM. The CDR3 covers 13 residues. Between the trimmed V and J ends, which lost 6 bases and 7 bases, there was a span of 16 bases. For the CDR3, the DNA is TGTGCCAGCAGCCCAGCCCAGTCTGGGGAGCAGTACTTC. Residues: CASSPAQSGEQYF. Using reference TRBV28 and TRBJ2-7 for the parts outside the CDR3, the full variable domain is DVKVTQSSRYLVKRTGEKVFLECVQDMDHENMFWYRQDPGLGLRLIYFSYDVKMKEKGDIPEGYSVSREKKERFSLILESASTNQTSMYLCASSPAQSGEQYFGPGTRLTVT.

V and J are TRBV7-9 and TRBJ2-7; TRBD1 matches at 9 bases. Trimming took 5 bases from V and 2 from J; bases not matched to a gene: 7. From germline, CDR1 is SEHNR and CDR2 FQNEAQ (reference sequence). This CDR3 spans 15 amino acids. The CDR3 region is CASSLGQGFTYEQYF. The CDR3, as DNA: TGTGCCAGCAGCCTCGGACAGGGGTTTACCTACGAGCAGTACTTC.

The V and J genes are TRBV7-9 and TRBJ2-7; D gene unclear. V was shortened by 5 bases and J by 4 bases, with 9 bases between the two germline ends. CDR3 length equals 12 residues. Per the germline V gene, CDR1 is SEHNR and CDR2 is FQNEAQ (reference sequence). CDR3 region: CASSEIIYEQYF. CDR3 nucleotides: TGTGCCAGCAGCGAAATTATTTACGAGCAGTACTTC.

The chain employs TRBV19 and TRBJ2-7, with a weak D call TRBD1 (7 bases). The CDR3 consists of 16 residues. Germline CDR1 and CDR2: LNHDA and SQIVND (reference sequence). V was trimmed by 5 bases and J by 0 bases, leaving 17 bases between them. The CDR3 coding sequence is TGTGCCAGTAGTCCCCGGGGGACAGAACCCTCCTACGAGCAGTACTTC. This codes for CASSPRGTEPSYEQYF.

Here the CDR3 DNA reads TGTGCCAGCAGCCCCCGGCGAAACACCATATATTTT. It yields the protein CASSPRRNTIYF. The chain employs TRBV3-1 (or the pseudogene TRBV3-2) and TRBJ1-3; D is undetermined. CDR1 is LGHDT and CDR2 is YNNKEL in the germline V gene (reference sequence). Trimming shortened V by 4 bases and J by 5 bases, and 6 bases separated the two germline ends. The CDR3 runs to 12 residues.

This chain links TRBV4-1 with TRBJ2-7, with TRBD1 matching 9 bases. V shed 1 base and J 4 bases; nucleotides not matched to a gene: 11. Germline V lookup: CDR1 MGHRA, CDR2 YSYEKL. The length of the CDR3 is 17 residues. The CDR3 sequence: CASSQVSSGTGTYEQYF. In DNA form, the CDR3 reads TGCGCCAGCAGCCAAGTATCATCCGGGACAGGGACTTACGAGCAGTACTTC.

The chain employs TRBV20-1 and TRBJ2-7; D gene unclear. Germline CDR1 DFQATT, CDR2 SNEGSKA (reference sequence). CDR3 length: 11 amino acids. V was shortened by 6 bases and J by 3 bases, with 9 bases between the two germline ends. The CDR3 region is CSAMDGYEQYF. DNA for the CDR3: TGCAGTGCCATGGACGGCTACGAGCAGTACTTC.

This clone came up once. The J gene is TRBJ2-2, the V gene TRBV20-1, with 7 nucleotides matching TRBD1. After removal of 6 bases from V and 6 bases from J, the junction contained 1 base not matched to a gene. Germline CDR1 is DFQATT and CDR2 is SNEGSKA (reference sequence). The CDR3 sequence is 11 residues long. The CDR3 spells CSAGTAGELFF. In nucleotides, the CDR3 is TGCAGTGCCGGGACAGCCGGGGAGCTGTTTTTT.

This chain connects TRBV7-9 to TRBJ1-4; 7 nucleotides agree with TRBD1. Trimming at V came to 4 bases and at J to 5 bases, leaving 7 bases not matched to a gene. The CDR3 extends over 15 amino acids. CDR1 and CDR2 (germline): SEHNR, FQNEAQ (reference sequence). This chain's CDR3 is CASSSRDSQNEKLFF. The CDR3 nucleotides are TGTGCCAGCAGCTCCCGGGACAGTCAGAATGAAAAACTGTTTTTT. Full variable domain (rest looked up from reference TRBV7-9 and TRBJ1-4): DTGVSQNPRHKITKRGQNVTFRCDPISEHNRLYWYRQTLGQGPEFLTYFQNEAQLEKSRLLSDRFSAERPKGSFSTLEIQRTEQGDSAMYLCASSSRDSQNEKLFFGSGTQLSVL.

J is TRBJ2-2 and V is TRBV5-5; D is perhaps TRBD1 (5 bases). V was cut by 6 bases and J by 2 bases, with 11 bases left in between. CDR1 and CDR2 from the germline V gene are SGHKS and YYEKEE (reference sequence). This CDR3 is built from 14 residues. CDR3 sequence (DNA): TGTGCCAGCACGCGGCAGGGTAACACCGGGGAGCTGTTTTTT. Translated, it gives CASTRQGNTGELFF. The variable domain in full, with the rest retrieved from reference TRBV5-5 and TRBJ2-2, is DAGVTQSPTHLIKTRGQQVTLRCSPISGHKSVSWYQQVLGQGPQFIFQYYEKEERGRGNFPDRFSARQFPNYSSELNVNALLLGDSALYLCASTRQGNTGELFFGEGSRLTVL.

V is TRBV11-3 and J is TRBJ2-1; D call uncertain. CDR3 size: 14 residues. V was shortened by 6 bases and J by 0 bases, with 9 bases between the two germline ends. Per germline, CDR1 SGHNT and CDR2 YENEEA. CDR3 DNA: TGTGCCAGCAGTCTGGGCGTCTCCTACAATGAGCAGTTCTTC. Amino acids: CASSLGVSYNEQFF. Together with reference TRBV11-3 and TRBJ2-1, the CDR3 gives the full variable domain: EAGVVQSPRYKIIEKKQPVAFWCNPISGHNTLYWYLQNLGQGPELLIRYENEEAVDDSQLPKDRFSAERLKGVDSTLKIQPAELGDSAVYLCASSLGVSYNEQFFGPGTRLTVL.

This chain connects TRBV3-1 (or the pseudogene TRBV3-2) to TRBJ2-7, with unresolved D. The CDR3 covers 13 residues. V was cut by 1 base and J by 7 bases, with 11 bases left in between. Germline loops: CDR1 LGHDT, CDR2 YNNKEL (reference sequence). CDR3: CASSQGYGMEQYF. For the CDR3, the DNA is TGTGCCAGCAGCCAAGGGTACGGTATGGAGCAGTACTTC.

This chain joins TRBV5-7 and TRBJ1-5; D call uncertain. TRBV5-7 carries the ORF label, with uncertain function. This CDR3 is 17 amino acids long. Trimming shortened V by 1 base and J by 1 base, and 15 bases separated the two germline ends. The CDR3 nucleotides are TGTGCCAGCAGCTTGTTCATCAGGTTCGACAGCAATCAGCCCCAGCATTTT. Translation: CASSLFIRFDSNQPQHF.

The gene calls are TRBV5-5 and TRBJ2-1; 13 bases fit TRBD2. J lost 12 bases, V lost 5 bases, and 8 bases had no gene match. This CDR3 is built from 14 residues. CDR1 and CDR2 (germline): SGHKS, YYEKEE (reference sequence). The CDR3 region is CASRGTSGATTQFF. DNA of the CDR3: TGTGCCAGCAGAGGGACTAGCGGGGCCACTACGCAGTTCTTC. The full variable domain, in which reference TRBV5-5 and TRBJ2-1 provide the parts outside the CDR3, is DAGVTQSPTHLIKTRGQQVTLRCSPISGHKSVSWYQQVLGQGPQFIFQYYEKEERGRGNFPDRFSARQFPNYSSELNVNALLLGDSALYLCASRGTSGATTQFFGPGTRLTVL.

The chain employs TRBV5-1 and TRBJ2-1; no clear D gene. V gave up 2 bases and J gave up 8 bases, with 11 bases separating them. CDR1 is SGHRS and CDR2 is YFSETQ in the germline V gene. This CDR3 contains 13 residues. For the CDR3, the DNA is TGCGCCAGCAGCTTTGGCTCCAGCGATGAGCAGTTCTTC. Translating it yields CASSFGSSDEQFF.

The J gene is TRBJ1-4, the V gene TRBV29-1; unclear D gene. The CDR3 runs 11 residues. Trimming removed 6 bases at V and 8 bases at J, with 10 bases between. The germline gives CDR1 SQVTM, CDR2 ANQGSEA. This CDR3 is CSVTVGEKLFF. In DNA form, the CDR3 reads TGCAGCGTCACTGTAGGCGAAAAACTGTTTTTT.

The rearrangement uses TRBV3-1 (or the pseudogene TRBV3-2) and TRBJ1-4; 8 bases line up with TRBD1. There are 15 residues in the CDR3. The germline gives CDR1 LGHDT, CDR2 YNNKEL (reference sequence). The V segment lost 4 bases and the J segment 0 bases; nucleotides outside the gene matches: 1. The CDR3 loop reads CASSPGQATNEKLFF. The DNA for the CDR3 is TGTGCCAGCAGCCCGGGACAGGCAACTAATGAAAAACTGTTTTTT.

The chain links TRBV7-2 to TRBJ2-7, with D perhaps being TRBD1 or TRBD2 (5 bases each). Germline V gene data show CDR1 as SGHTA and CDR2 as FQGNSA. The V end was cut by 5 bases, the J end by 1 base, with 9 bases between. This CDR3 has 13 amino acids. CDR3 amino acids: CASSDGGSYEQYF. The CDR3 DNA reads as TGTGCCAGCAGCGATGGGGGATCCTACGAGCAGTACTTC.

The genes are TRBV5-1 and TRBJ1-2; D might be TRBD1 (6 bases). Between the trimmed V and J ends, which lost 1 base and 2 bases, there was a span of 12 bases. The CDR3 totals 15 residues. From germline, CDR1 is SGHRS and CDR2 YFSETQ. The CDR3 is CASSLSTGGNYGYTF. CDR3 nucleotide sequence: TGCGCCAGCAGCTTGTCGACAGGTGGGAACTATGGCTACACCTTC. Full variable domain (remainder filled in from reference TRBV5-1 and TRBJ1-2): KAGVTQTPRYLIKTRGQQVTLSCSPISGHRSVSWYQQTPGQGLQFLFEYFSETQRNKGNFPGRFSGRQFSNSRSEMNVSTLELGDSALYLCASSLSTGGNYGYTFGSGTRLTVV.

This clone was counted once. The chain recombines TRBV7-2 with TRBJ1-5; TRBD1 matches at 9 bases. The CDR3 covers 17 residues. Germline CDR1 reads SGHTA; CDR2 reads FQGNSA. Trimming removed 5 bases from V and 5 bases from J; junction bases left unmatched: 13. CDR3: CASSLTGTGTFYQPQHF. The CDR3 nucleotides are TGTGCCAGCAGCCTTACCGGGACAGGGACCTTTTATCAGCCCCAGCATTTT.

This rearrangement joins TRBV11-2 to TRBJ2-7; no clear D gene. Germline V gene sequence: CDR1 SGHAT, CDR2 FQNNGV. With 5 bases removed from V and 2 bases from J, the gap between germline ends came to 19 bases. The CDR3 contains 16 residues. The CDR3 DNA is TGTGCCAGCAGCCAACGTTACATGGACCCCACCTACGAGCAGTACTTC. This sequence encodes CASSQRYMDPTYEQYF.

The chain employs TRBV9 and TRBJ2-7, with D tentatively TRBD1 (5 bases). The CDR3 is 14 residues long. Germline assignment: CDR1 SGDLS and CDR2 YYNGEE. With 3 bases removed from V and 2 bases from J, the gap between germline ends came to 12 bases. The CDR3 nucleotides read TGTGCCAGCAGCGCCAACAGGTTGCCCTACGAGCAGTACTTC. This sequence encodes CASSANRLPYEQYF.

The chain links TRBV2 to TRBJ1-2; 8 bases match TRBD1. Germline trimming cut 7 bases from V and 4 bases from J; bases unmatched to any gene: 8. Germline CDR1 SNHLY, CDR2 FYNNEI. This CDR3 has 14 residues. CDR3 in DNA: TGTGCCAGCACTGAGAGACAGGGGACCTATGGCTACACCTTC. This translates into CASTERQGTYGYTF. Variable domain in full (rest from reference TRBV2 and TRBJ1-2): EPEVTQTPSHQVTQMGQEVILRCVPISNHLYFYWYRQILGQKVEFLVSFYNNEISEKSEIFDDQFSVERPDGSNFTLKIRSTKLEDSAMYFCASTERQGTYGYTFGSGTRLTVV.

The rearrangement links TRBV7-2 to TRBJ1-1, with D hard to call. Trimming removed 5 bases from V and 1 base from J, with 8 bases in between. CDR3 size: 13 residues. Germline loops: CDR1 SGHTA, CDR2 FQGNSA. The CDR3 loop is CASSPYRNTEAFF. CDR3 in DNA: TGTGCCAGCAGCCCCTATCGGAACACTGAAGCTTTCTTT.

CDR3 amino acids: CASSLANGGNTEAFF. For the CDR3, the DNA is TGTGCCAGCTCACTGGCAAACGGGGGGAACACTGAAGCTTTCTTT. The chain joins TRBV18 to TRBJ1-1; weak D call: TRBD1 (5 bases). The CDR3 loop spans 15 amino acids. CDR1 and CDR2 from the germline V gene are KGHSH and LQKENI. Trimming took 4 bases from V and 1 from J, leaving 13 bases between them.

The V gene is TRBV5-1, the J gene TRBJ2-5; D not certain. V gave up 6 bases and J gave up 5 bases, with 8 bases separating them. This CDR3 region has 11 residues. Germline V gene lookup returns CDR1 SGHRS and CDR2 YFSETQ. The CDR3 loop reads CASKQQETQYF. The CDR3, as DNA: TGCGCCAGCAAACAACAGGAGACCCAGTACTTC.

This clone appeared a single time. Here the CDR3 DNA reads TGTGCCAGCAGCCTAGGGACTAGCGGCACAGATACGCAGTATTTT. Protein sequence: CASSLGTSGTDTQYF. The genes are TRBV11-3 and TRBJ2-3; TRBD2 matches 10 bases. The junction had 3 bases not matched to a gene; V was cut back by 5 bases and J by 1 base. Germline values: CDR1 SGHNT, CDR2 YENEEA. The length of the CDR3 is 15 residues.

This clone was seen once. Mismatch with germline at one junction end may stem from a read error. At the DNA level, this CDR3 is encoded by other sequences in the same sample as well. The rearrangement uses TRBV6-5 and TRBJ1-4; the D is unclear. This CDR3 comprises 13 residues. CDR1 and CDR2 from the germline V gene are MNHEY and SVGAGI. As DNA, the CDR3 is TGCGCCAGCAGCCGATGGAAAGGTGAAAAACTGTTTTTT. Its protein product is CASSRWKGEKLFF.

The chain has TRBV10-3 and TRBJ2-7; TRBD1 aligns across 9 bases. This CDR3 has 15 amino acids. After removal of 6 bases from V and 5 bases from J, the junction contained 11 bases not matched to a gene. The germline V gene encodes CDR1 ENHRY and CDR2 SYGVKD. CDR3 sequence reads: CAIRAPGQGVHEQYF. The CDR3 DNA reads TGTGCCATCAGAGCGCCGGGACAGGGTGTCCACGAGCAGTACTTC.

The CDR3 sequence: CASSETEAFF. CDR3 DNA sequence: TGTGCCAGCAGTGAGACTGAAGCTTTCTTT. This chain links TRBV7-9 with TRBJ1-1; D call uncertain. CDR3 size: 10 residues. Trimming left V 6 bases short and J 5 bases short, with 4 bases between. In germline, CDR1 is SEHNR, CDR2 FQNEAQ (reference sequence).